Sequencing of this T cell receptor beta chain was carried out in a study of T cell repertoires in cytomegalovirus infection. Study overall: An indication of both CMV infection and matching HLA type came from public TCR beta signatures.

TCRdb independently ran MiXCR on the reads; one entry per CDR3 protein. The sample holds approximately 730,000 distinct CDR3 sequences, about 29% seen once. The study's findings and limits: CMV-specific TCR beta clonotypes restricted by HLA-C dominated the ex vivo response. Cumulative frequency of public TCR beta families picked out carriers of CMV plus the relevant HLA.

This clonotype showed up just a few times. Antigen: not known. This TCR derives from a human donor in good health (CMV status not recorded). Some clones in this sample may be carry-over from other donors' samples. The material sequenced was cultured CD8+ T cells from PBMCs, taken from culture after CMV antigen stimulation.

CDR3 protein: CASSEDRLYTEAFF. DNA for the CDR3: TGTGCCAGTAGTGAGGACAGACTATACACTGAAGCTTTCTTT. V gene TRBV19 combines with J gene TRBJ1-1; maybe TRBD1 (6 bases). The CDR3 sequence is 14 residues long. Trimming left V 5 bases short and J 3 bases short, with 13 bases between. Per the germline V gene, CDR1 is LNHDA and CDR2 is SQIVND (reference sequence). Full variable domain (missing parts from reference TRBV19 and TRBJ1-1): DGGITQSPKYLFRKEGQNVTLSCEQNLNHDAMYWYRQDPGQGLRLIYYSQIVNDFQKGDIAEGYSVSREKKESFPLTVTSAQKNPTAFYLCASSEDRLYTEAFFGQGTRLTVV.